These 9 T cell receptor beta chains came from one sample sequenced in a study of cytomegalovirus exposure and HLA in healthy donors (dated by TCRdb to between 2016 and 2019). The library was produced with the immunoSEQ multiplex PCR assay. The multiplex PCR relied on a mix of 60 forward primers for TCR Vbeta segments and 13 reverse primers for TCR Jbeta segments. TCRdb obtained this table from immuneACCESS and retained in-frame rearrangements with V and J assigned. These tables miss some clones; where compared with another copy, unresolved V genes account for less than half of the shortfall, and the remainder is unexplained. The sample has 250,000 to 350,000 clones on record, just over 70% of them singletons. Together, the top ten hold about 2.2% of the sample. Sample: PBMCs. These receptors were obtained from a female donor in good health and CMV-seronegative.

This chain's CDR3 is CASSVDAAGSGNTIYF. CDR3 DNA sequence: TGTGCCAGCAGCGTAGATGCAGCGGGCTCTGGAAACACCATATATTTT. The genes are TRBV9 and TRBJ1-3; D is unclear. V was cut by 0 bases and J by 0 bases, with 10 bases left in between. The CDR3 runs to 16 residues. From germline, CDR1 is SGDLS and CDR2 YYNGEE. The whole variable domain, remainder taken from reference TRBV9 and TRBJ1-3, is DSGVTQTPKHLITATGQRVTLRCSPRSGDLSVYWYQQSLDQGLQFLIQYYNGEERAKGNILERFSAQQFPDLHSELNLSSLELGDSALYFCASSVDAAGSGNTIYFGEGSWLTVV.

The chain's CDR3 is CASSPGGRGGYTF. DNA of the CDR3: TGTGCCAGCAGCCCCGGGGGGAGAGGAGGCTACACCTTC. The chain recombines TRBV6-5 with TRBJ1-2; TRBD1 is a possible D gene (5 bases). The germline V gene has CDR1 MNHEY and CDR2 SVGAGI. The CDR3 runs 13 residues. Deletions cut 6 bases from V and 8 bases from J, with 16 bases between.

The sample holds a few counts of this clone. This chain joins TRBV11-2 and TRBJ2-1; possible D gene TRBD2, 6 bases. Deletions cut 5 bases from V and 5 bases from J, with 10 bases between. This CDR3 region has 13 residues. Germline V CDR1 and CDR2: SGHAT, FQNNGV. The CDR3 loop reads CASSVGLNNEQFF. CDR3 in DNA: TGTGCCAGCAGCGTGGGACTCAACAATGAGCAGTTCTTC.

This clone has only a few counts. The chain has TRBV19 and TRBJ2-7; 7 positions agree with TRBD2. CDR3 length: 18 residues. The germline gives CDR1 LNHDA, CDR2 SQIVND (reference sequence). Unmatched junction bases numbered 17, after V lost 2 bases and J lost 4 bases. The CDR3 here is CASSIRKVVGGPQYEQYF. CDR3 DNA sequence: TGTGCCAGTAGTATAAGGAAGGTAGTGGGAGGGCCTCAGTACGAGCAGTACTTC.

The CDR3 region is CASSPGGDQPQHF. DNA for the CDR3: TGTGCCAGCTCACCAGGGGGGGATCAGCCCCAGCATTTT. The chain has TRBV18 and TRBJ1-5, with D possibly TRBD1 on 5 matching bases. Germline V gives CDR1 KGHSH, CDR2 LQKENI. Trimming stripped 2 bases from V and 5 bases from J, with 7 bases between. This CDR3 is built from 13 residues.

The CDR3 nucleotides are TGTGCCAGCAGCCCCGGGACTAGCGGGATTGAGCAGTACTTC. Its translation: CASSPGTSGIEQYF. The rearrangement uses TRBV13 and TRBJ2-7, with TRBD2 matching over 13 bases. The CDR3 runs to 14 residues. Germline trimming cut 5 bases from V and 7 bases from J; bases unmatched to any gene: 5. Germline V gene data show CDR1 as PRHDT and CDR2 as FYEKMQ (reference sequence).

The rearrangement uses TRBV19 and TRBJ2-2; the match to TRBD2 covers 7 bases. The CDR3 is 15 amino acids. Germline trimming cut 6 bases from V and 3 bases from J; bases unmatched to any gene: 7. Per germline, CDR1 LNHDA and CDR2 SQIVND (reference sequence). CDR3 sequence (DNA): TGTGCCAGTAGGGAGGGGACTACACACACCGGGGAGCTGTTTTTT. Translated, it gives CASREGTTHTGELFF.

The genes are TRBV4-2 and TRBJ2-5; 7 bases line up with TRBD2. The CDR3 is made up of 18 amino acids. The germline gives CDR1 LGHNA, CDR2 YNFKEQ. V was clipped by 3 bases and J by 1 base; unmatched bases: 14. CDR3 sequence: CASSHGLGLDLLQETQYF. The CDR3, as DNA: TGTGCCAGCAGCCACGGACTCGGACTAGATCTTCTCCAAGAGACCCAGTACTTC.

This chain links TRBV10-1 with TRBJ2-3; D uncertain. Germline CDR1 reads WNHNN; CDR2 reads SYGVQD (reference sequence). The CDR3 runs 12 residues. V lost 4 bases to trimming and J lost 0 bases, with 2 bases between them. The CDR3, as DNA: TGCGCCAGCAGTGCTAGCACAGATACGCAGTATTTT. Translating it yields CASSASTDTQYF.